The 11 T cell receptor beta chains below come from one sample, sequenced in a study of T cell repertoires in cytomegalovirus infection. TCRdb ran MiXCR on the reads and lists one entry per CDR3 protein. The sample consists of about 920,000 distinct CDR3 sequences, 25% to 40% of them appearing once. No cognate antigen is known for these TCRs. Sequencing was performed on cultured CD8+ T cells from PBMCs, taken from culture after CMV antigen stimulation. The receptors come from a human donor in good health (CMV status not recorded). Some clones in this sample may be carry-over from other donors' samples.

With regard to this clonotype: A much larger clone sits a single nucleotide away, making a read error possible. V gene TRBV7-8 combines with J gene TRBJ2-4; TRBD1 agrees at 11 bases. V dropped 5 bases and J dropped 8; count of bases not matched to a gene: 14. The CDR3 loop spans 17 amino acids. The germline CDR1 and CDR2 sequences are SGHVS and FQNEAQ. Written as DNA, the CDR3 is TGTGCCAGCAGCCCACTCAGGACAGGGGGCGCGGAATACATTCAGTACTTC. This sequence encodes CASSPLRTGGAEYIQYF.

This clonotype was counted only a few times. The chain links TRBV6-1 to TRBJ2-2; 7 bases map to TRBD1. V was clipped by 3 bases and J by 0 bases; unmatched bases: 7. Germline loops: CDR1 MNHNS, CDR2 SASEGT. The CDR3 length is 17 residues. CDR3 coding DNA: TGTGCCAGCAGTGAGACAGACAGGGCTGCGAACACCGGGGAGCTGTTTTTT. This gives the protein CASSETDRAANTGELFF.

This clonotype was picked up a small number of times. This chain links TRBV10-3 with TRBJ2-6, with D possibly being TRBD1 or TRBD2 (5 bases each). This CDR3 is built from 19 residues. The germline CDR1 and CDR2 sequences are ENHRY and SYGVKD. Trimming took off 8 bases at V and 0 bases at J, with 23 bases between the two ends. As DNA, the CDR3 is TGTGCCATCCTAACAGGCCCCGGACTCGGTAGCTCTGGGGCCAACGTCCTGACTTTC. Translated, it gives CAILTGPGLGSSGANVLTF.

About this clonotype: At one of its ends the junction is not consistent with the germline gene, which may arise from a read error. V and J are TRBV6-2 or TRBV6-3 and TRBJ2-2; 14 bases line up with TRBD2. The CDR3 is 19 residues long. CDR1 and CDR2 from the germline V gene are MNHEY and SVGEGT. CDR3 region: CVSLGLPGLAGANTGELFF. CDR3 coding DNA: TGTGTCAGCCTGGGGTTACCGGGACTAGCGGGGGCGAACACCGGGGAGCTGTTTTTT.

This clonotype has ten or more counts. The gene calls are TRBV7-9 and TRBJ2-1; 8 nucleotides align to TRBD2. V gave up 4 bases and J gave up 5 bases; unmatched junction bases: 19. Germline V lookup: CDR1 SEHNR, CDR2 FQNEAQ (reference sequence). The CDR3 sequence is 19 residues long. The CDR3 DNA is TGTGCCAGCAGCTCGGTGCGGGGGGCCGAGAGCTTGGGGCACAATGAGCAGTTCTTC. Translation: CASSSVRGAESLGHNEQFF. The complete variable domain, with remaining parts taken from reference TRBV7-9 and TRBJ2-1, reads DTGVSQNPRHKITKRGQNVTFRCDPISEHNRLYWYRQTLGQGPEFLTYFQNEAQLEKSRLLSDRFSAERPKGSFSTLEIQRTEQGDSAMYLCASSSVRGAESLGHNEQFFGPGTRLTVL.

This clonotype was found many times. The J gene is TRBJ1-1, the V gene TRBV27; TRBD1 might be the D (5 bases). Germline V gene sequence: CDR1 MNHEY, CDR2 SMNVEV (reference sequence). The CDR3 runs 14 residues. The germline V and J ends were trimmed by 1 base and 3 bases, with 9 bases remaining between them. For the CDR3, the DNA is TGTGCCAGCAGTTTATGGGGGGGGGACACTGAAGCTTTCTTT. Translating gives CASSLWGGDTEAFF.

In this sample, this clonotype turned up a few times. The chain couples TRBV7-2 to TRBJ2-7, with TRBD2 matching 8 bases. Germline V gene sequence: CDR1 SGHTA, CDR2 FQGNSA. With V trimmed by 4 bases and J by 5 bases, 7 bases remained unmatched. CDR3 length equals 14 residues. The CDR3 sequence: CASSSSGGHNEQYF. The DNA for the CDR3 is TGTGCCAGCAGCTCAAGCGGGGGACATAACGAGCAGTACTTC.

This clonotype was observed a handful of times. The rearrangement links TRBV27 to TRBJ1-2, with 7 bases matching TRBD1. This CDR3 region has 16 residues. Losses at the gene ends were 1 base for V and 1 base for J; bases not matched to a gene: 6. CDR1 and CDR2 from the germline V gene are MNHEY and SMNVEV (reference sequence). CDR3 region: CASSLFGGGFNYGYTF. The CDR3 nucleotides read TGTGCCAGCAGTTTATTTGGAGGGGGCTTTAACTATGGCTACACCTTC.

Many counts were recorded for this clonotype. The V call is TRBV7-6, the J call TRBJ2-7; D may match TRBD1 or TRBD2 (5 bases each). This CDR3 has 13 residues. Deletions cut 5 bases from V and 2 bases from J, with 10 bases between. Germline loops: CDR1 SGHVS, CDR2 FNYEAQ. The CDR3 DNA follows: TGTGCCAGCAGCCAGGGACGGGCCTACGAGCAGTACGTC. The encoded protein is CASSQGRAYEQYV.

This rearrangement joins TRBV4-3 to TRBJ1-1, with D uncertain. The V gene's germline CDR1 is LGHNA and CDR2 YSLEER. With 4 bases removed from V and 3 bases from J, the gap between germline ends came to 12 bases. The CDR3 runs 14 residues. The chain's CDR3 is CASSRGLFDTEAFF. Here the CDR3 DNA reads TGCGCCAGCAGCCGAGGACTCTTCGACACTGAAGCTTTCTTT.

The V call is TRBV29-1, the J call TRBJ2-3, with 15 positions matching TRBD2. Germline CDR1 SQVTM, CDR2 ANQGSEA. The CDR3 totals 16 residues. Trimming took 7 bases from V and 0 from J; bases not matched to a gene: 5. The CDR3 sequence is CSAWTSGGASTDTQYF. In nucleotides, the CDR3 is TGCAGCGCCTGGACTAGCGGGGGGGCTAGCACAGATACGCAGTATTTT.